This TCR beta chain originates from a study of OX40 agonist ivuxolimab in advanced cancers. For context, the study as a whole: Ivuxolimab was a fully human IgG2 agonistic monoclonal antibody targeting the costimulatory receptor OX40 (CD134). Intravenous ivuxolimab was administered to patients every 2 weeks at six dose levels: 0.01, 0.1, 0.3, 1.5, 3 and 10 mg/kg. Of the approximately 54 dose-escalation patients, hepatocellular carcinoma was present in 19, melanoma in some 15, renal cell carcinoma in 9 and head and neck cancer in 9. The dose-escalation cohort was 82.7% male with a mean age of approximately 60 years, ranging from roughly 23 to 90. Prior anti-PD-1, anti-PD-L1 or anti-CTLA-4 therapy was permitted, and checkpoint inhibitors had been received by more than 35% of dose-escalation patients. Three dose-escalation patients achieved partial responses, one with hepatocellular carcinoma and two with cutaneous melanoma. The point of sequencing TCRbeta in the periphery was to test whether ivuxolimab changed TCR sequence diversity and drove clonal T-cell expansion. The paper describes the monotherapy dose-escalation part (N ≈ 49 patients) of the phase I trial of ivuxolimab.

Patients with a history of autoimmune disease or receiving systemic immunosuppression were excluded from the trial. In every dose cohort, peripheral blood was drawn for TCR sequencing at baseline, cycle 4 day 1, and cycle 7 day 1. Samples were obtained from an open-label, multicenter, first-in-human phase I dose-escalation trial of ivuxolimab. Adults with locally advanced or metastatic melanoma, renal cell, hepatocellular, or head and neck squamous cell carcinoma were enrolled in the trial. Before TCR sequencing, CD4+ T cells and CD8+ T cells from peripheral blood were sorted into separate populations. Points the paper makes about the study in general: Clonal expansion of both CD4+ and CD8+ blood T cells was observed from baseline to week 6 at doses 0.1 to 3.0 mg/kg. Partial responders in the 0.1-3.0 mg/kg groups had among the lowest normalized peripheral clonal expansion, especially among CD8+ T cells. After ivuxolimab, more expanded clones were found on average in CD8+ T cells than in CD4+ T cells. Low levels of normalized T-cell clonal expansion were also seen in some patients who did not respond. The antigen specificity of the peripheral T cells that underwent clonal expansion was not determined.

CDR1 is given as SGDLS and CDR2 as YYNGEE, both from the germline V gene. Trimming costs V 3 bases and J 4 bases, and their ends lie 10 bases apart. The CDR3 holds 13 amino acids from the cysteine to the phenylalanine. Only the CDR3 part of the read is kept: 39 bases, read in frame from the first base. Regarding this clone: Its antigen remains unidentified. No qualities accompany the bases; no much larger clone lies one base away.

Genomic DNA was extracted from sorted cells for sequencing of the TCRbeta CDR3 region. TCRbeta CDR3 regions were sequenced using the immunoSEQ Assay. TCRdb obtained this table from immuneACCESS and retained in-frame rearrangements with V and J assigned. These tables miss some clones; where compared with another copy, unresolved V genes account for less than half of the shortfall, and the remainder is unexplained. This sample lists 40,000 or so clones; 89% were detected once. Of the sample, roughly 0.53% falls within the top ten clones. This clonotype was obtained from an adult with an advanced solid tumor such as melanoma, head and neck, liver or kidney cancer. The chain is made from TRBV9 and TRBJ1-2; TRBD1 is possibly the D segment (6 matching bases). Sequencing was performed on CD4+ or CD8+ T cells sorted from blood, taken in a trial of the OX40 agonist ivuxolimab. The DNA sequence follows: TGTGCCAGCAGCGCAAGACAGGCCTATGGCTACACCTTC. Protein translation: CASSARQAYGYTF. The variable domain in full, with residues beyond the CDR3 obtained from the reference TRBV9 and TRBJ1-2 genes, is DSGVTQTPKHLITATGQRVTLRCSPRSGDLSVYWYQQSLDQGLQFLIQYYNGEERAKGNILERFSAQQFPDLHSELNLSSLELGDSALYFCASSARQAYGYTFGSGTRLTVV.